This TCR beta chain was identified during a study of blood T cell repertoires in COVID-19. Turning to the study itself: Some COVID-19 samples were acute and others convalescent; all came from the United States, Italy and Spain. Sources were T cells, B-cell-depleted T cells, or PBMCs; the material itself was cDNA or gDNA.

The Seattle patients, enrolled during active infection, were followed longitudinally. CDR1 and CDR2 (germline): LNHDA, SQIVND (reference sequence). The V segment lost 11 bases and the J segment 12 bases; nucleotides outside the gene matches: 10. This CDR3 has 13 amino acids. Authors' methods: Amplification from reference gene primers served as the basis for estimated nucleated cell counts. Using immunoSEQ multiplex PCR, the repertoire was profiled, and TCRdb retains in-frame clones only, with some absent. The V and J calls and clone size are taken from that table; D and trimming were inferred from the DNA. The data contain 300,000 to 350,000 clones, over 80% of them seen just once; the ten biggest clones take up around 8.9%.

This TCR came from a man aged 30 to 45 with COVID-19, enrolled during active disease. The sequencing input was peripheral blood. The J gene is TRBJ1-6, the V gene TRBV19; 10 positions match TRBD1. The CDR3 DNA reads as TGTGCCTGTCATGAGGGGGACAGGGGACCCCTCCACTTT. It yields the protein CACHEGDRGPLHF. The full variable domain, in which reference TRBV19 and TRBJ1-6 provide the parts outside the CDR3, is DGGITQSPKYLFRKEGQNVTLSCEQNLNHDAMYWYRQDPGQGLRLIYYSQIVNDFQKGDIAEGYSVSREKKESFPLTVTSAQKNPTAFYLCACHEGDRGPLHFGNGTRLTVT.